One and the same sample provided the 30 T cell receptor beta chains below, sequenced in a study of blood T cell repertoires in COVID-19 (TCRdb year 2020). The library was obtained by the immunoSEQ multiplex PCR assay. TCRdb holds this immuneACCESS table with in-frame rearrangements only. Some clones are missing; in checked studies, unresolved V genes explain under half, and the rest has no known cause. The sample table shows hundreds of thousands of clones, and 70% to 90% are seen once. The top ten clones comprise less than 0.95% of the sample. The sequenced material came from peripheral blood. These receptors all stem from a man younger than 35 with COVID-19, enrolled during active disease.

The chain joins TRBV5-4 to TRBJ1-1; perhaps TRBD1 as D (6 bases). The CDR3 is 13 residues long. Germline CDR1 SGHNT, CDR2 YYREEE (reference sequence). Trimming pared 4 bases from V and 6 bases from J, leaving 13 bases between. The CDR3 bases are TGTGCCAGCAGCGGAGACAGGTCCTCTGAAGCTTTCTTT. This translates into CASSGDRSSEAFF.

V and J are TRBV2 and TRBJ2-7; TRBD2 agrees at 7 bases. V trimming: 8 bases; J trimming: 3 bases; junction bases outside the gene matches: 7. Germline CDR1 and CDR2: SNHLY and FYNNEI. This CDR3 region has 13 residues. Here the CDR3 reads CASYSGRGYEQYF. The CDR3, as DNA: TGTGCCAGCTATTCGGGGAGGGGCTACGAGCAGTACTTC.

CDR3 nucleotides: TGTGCCAGTAGTACCTCGAGCTCGGGGCAGCCCCAGCATTTT. Its translation: CASSTSSSGQPQHF. The chain recombines TRBV19 with TRBJ1-5; no reliable D call. This CDR3 has 14 residues. Trimming pared 4 bases from V and 7 bases from J, leaving 14 bases between. CDR1 and CDR2 from the germline V gene are LNHDA and SQIVND (reference sequence).

The chain couples TRBV6-7 to TRBJ2-7; the match to TRBD2 covers 10 bases. TRBV6-7 has ORF status, its function being uncertain. The CDR3 is 17 amino acids. Unmatched junction bases numbered 10, after V lost 2 bases and J lost 3 bases. Here the CDR3 reads CASSYPKTSGRFYEQYF. Written as DNA, the CDR3 is TGTGCCAGCAGTTACCCGAAGACTAGCGGGCGATTCTACGAGCAGTACTTC.

The chain has TRBV9 and TRBJ2-7, with D maybe TRBD1 (5 bases). Germline-derived CDR1 and CDR2 are SGDLS and YYNGEE. Trimming took 0 bases from V and 7 from J, leaving 23 bases between them. This CDR3 region has 17 residues. The CDR3 DNA reads TGTGCCAGCAGCGTAGAGGGGTCTGGGTCCCCAGATGCAGAGCAGTACTTC. Its protein product is CASSVEGSGSPDAEQYF.

The V gene is TRBV4-1, the J gene TRBJ2-4; D gene unclear. This CDR3 has 12 amino acids. The V gene lost 1 base and the J gene lost 5 bases, with 3 bases spanning the gap. In germline, CDR1 is MGHRA, CDR2 YSYEKL. Here the CDR3 DNA reads TGCGCCAGCAGCCAAGGAGAAAACATTCAGTACTTC. It specifies CASSQGENIQYF.

The V call is TRBV11-3, the J call TRBJ2-7, with 8 bases identical to TRBD2. V gave up 0 bases and J gave up 0 bases; unmatched junction bases: 7. The CDR3 extends over 17 amino acids. CDR1 and CDR2 (germline): SGHNT, YENEEA. The CDR3 nucleotides are TGTGCCAGCAGCTTAGACCAACCAGGACTAGCCTCCTACGAGCAGTACTTC. Amino acid sequence: CASSLDQPGLASYEQYF.

V usage is TRBV5-6 and J usage is TRBJ2-1; unclear D gene. The V and J ends lost 1 base and 4 bases respectively, with 15 bases between them. The CDR3 sequence is 16 residues long. Germline CDR1 is SGHDT and CDR2 is YYEEEE. CDR3 amino acids: CASSLLVSLYYNEQFF. The CDR3, as DNA: TGTGCCAGCAGCTTGCTGGTCTCCCTCTATTACAATGAGCAGTTCTTC.

This clone has just one count. V is TRBV13 and J is TRBJ2-1; D is perhaps TRBD1 (6 bases). Germline V gene sequence: CDR1 PRHDT, CDR2 FYEKMQ (reference sequence). V lost 5 bases, J lost 4 bases, and 18 bases lay in between. This CDR3 is 16 amino acids long. CDR3 sequence: CASSVSSRTAYNEQFF. Here the CDR3 DNA reads TGTGCCAGCAGCGTTAGCTCTCGGACAGCTTACAATGAGCAGTTCTTC. The full variable domain, with the rest looked up from reference TRBV13 and TRBJ2-1, is AAGVIQSPRHLIKEKRETATLKCYPIPRHDTVYWYQQGPGQDPQFLISFYEKMQSDKGSIPDRFSAQQFSDYHSELNMSSLELGDSALYFCASSVSSRTAYNEQFFGPGTRLTVL.

This chain joins TRBV11-3 and TRBJ2-2; tentative D call: TRBD1 (8 bases). This CDR3 has 18 amino acids. CDR1 is SGHNT and CDR2 is YENEEA in the germline V gene. Trimming left V 0 bases short and J 5 bases short, with 19 bases between. The CDR3 is CASSLEKRDRPFTGELFF. In nucleotides, the CDR3 is TGTGCCAGCAGCTTAGAGAAGCGGGACAGGCCCTTTACCGGGGAGCTGTTTTTT.

This chain uses TRBV2 with TRBJ1-1, with D uncertain. The CDR3 contains 14 residues. In germline, CDR1 is SNHLY, CDR2 FYNNEI. The V end was cut by 5 bases, the J end by 6 bases, with 16 bases between. Here the CDR3 reads CASSIGSNGAEAFF. Here the CDR3 DNA reads TGTGCCAGCAGTATCGGAAGCAACGGGGCTGAAGCTTTCTTT.

V and J are TRBV6-5 and TRBJ1-4; D remains ambiguous. Trimming pared 5 bases from V and 1 base from J, leaving 8 bases between. The CDR3 consists of 14 residues. The germline CDR1 and CDR2 sequences are MNHEY and SVGAGI. CDR3 coding DNA: TGTGCCAGCAGTACACGACAAACTAATGAAAAACTGTTTTTT. Its protein product is CASSTRQTNEKLFF.

The chain employs TRBV7-2 and TRBJ2-3; D possibly corresponds to TRBD1 (5 bases). Trimming cost V 3 bases and J 0 bases, with 7 bases left between them. Germline V CDR1 and CDR2: SGHTA, FQGNSA. The CDR3 is made up of 14 amino acids. The CDR3 protein is CASSLRQSTDTQYF. DNA for the CDR3: TGTGCCAGCAGCTTGAGACAGAGCACAGATACGCAGTATTTT.

The chain couples TRBV29-1 to TRBJ1-1; D is uncertain. The CDR3 extends over 15 amino acids. The V and J ends lost 5 bases and 0 bases respectively, with 16 bases between them. Germline V gene data show CDR1 as SQVTM and CDR2 as ANQGSEA. CDR3 protein: CSVLGEGGMNTEAFF. As DNA, the CDR3 is TGCAGCGTTCTTGGAGAAGGAGGTATGAACACTGAAGCTTTCTTT.

A few counts support this clone. This rearrangement joins TRBV19 to TRBJ1-5, with D unclear. The CDR3 spans 15 residues. Germline V gene data show CDR1 as LNHDA and CDR2 as SQIVND (reference sequence). The germline V and J ends were trimmed by 7 bases and 2 bases, with 15 bases remaining between them. CDR3 DNA: TGTGCCAGTACAGTATCGGGATCGGGCAATCAGCCCCAGCATTTT. Protein: CASTVSGSGNQPQHF.

This chain uses TRBV21-1 with TRBJ1-1; TRBD1, the table's D call, lacks a check against the DNA. TRBV21-1 is given as a pseudogene. The CDR3 is made up of 13 amino acids. CDR3 DNA: TGTGCCAGCAGCCCCCAGGCGAACACTGAAGCTTTCTTT. The encoded protein is CASSPQANTEAFF.

In its sample, this clone was seen a few times. The rearrangement joins TRBV2 to TRBJ1-5; D might be TRBD1 (5 bases). This CDR3 has 16 amino acids. CDR1 and CDR2 (germline): SNHLY, FYNNEI. The V end lost 3 bases, the J end lost 4 bases, and 16 bases lay between the germline ends. The CDR3 nucleotides are TGTGCCAGCAGTGACCCGCGCGCCGGGGGGAATCAGCCCCAGCATTTT. Its protein product is CASSDPRAGGNQPQHF.

The rearrangement links TRBV3-1 (or the pseudogene TRBV3-2) to TRBJ2-2; no definite D call. V lost 2 bases, J lost 7 bases, and 14 bases lay in between. Germline V CDR1 and CDR2: LGHDT, YNNKEL (reference sequence). The CDR3 consists of 15 residues. For the CDR3, the DNA is TGTGCCAGCAGCCAAAACGCAGTGGCAAACGGGGAGCTGTTTTTT. As protein: CASSQNAVANGELFF.

The V call is TRBV15, the J call TRBJ2-7; 8 nucleotides match TRBD1. The germline V gene encodes CDR1 LNHNV and CDR2 YYDKDF (reference sequence). The V segment lost 1 base and the J segment 1 base; nucleotides outside the gene matches: 6. There are 16 residues in the CDR3. Written as DNA, the CDR3 is TGTGCCACCAGCAGAGGTATAACAGGGGGGTCCTACGAGCAGTACTTC. Translation gives CATSRGITGGSYEQYF.

V and J are TRBV20-1 and TRBJ2-7, with a possible D match to TRBD2 (6 bases). Germline V CDR1 and CDR2: DFQATT, SNEGSKA (reference sequence). The germline V and J ends were trimmed by 3 bases and 3 bases, with 18 bases remaining between them. CDR3 length: 15 residues. The CDR3 bases are TGCAGTGCTAGTACCCCCCGGGACTTCAACTACGAGCAGTACTTC. Residues: CSASTPRDFNYEQYF.

V usage is TRBV28 and J usage is TRBJ1-1, with TRBD1 identical over 8 bases. The J segment lost 6 bases and the V segment lost 7 bases, leaving 10 bases of the junction unmatched. This CDR3 is 14 amino acids long. In germline, CDR1 is MDHEN, CDR2 SYDVKM. DNA for the CDR3: TGTGCCAGCACCCGACAGGGGAATCCTCCTGAAGCTTTCTTT. Translated, it gives CASTRQGNPPEAFF.

The chain carries TRBV4-2 and TRBJ2-2; 7 nucleotides agree with TRBD2. This CDR3 has 18 residues. Trimming at V came to 0 bases and at J to 4 bases, leaving 11 bases not matched to a gene. Germline V lookup: CDR1 LGHNA, CDR2 YNFKEQ. CDR3 nucleotide sequence: TGTGCCAGCAGCCAAGATCACTCGGCGGGAGCCATCACCGGGGAGCTGTTTTTT. It yields the protein CASSQDHSAGAITGELFF.

In its sample, this clone was seen a few times. This chain uses TRBV7-9 with TRBJ1-2; possibly TRBD1 for D (5 bases). The CDR3 is 15 amino acids. Trimming removed 0 bases from V and 4 bases from J, with 12 bases in between. Germline assignment: CDR1 SEHNR and CDR2 FQNEAQ (reference sequence). CDR3 sequence (DNA): TGTGCCAGCAGCTTAGCGAGAGACAGCCCCTATGGCTACACCTTC. Translated, it gives CASSLARDSPYGYTF.

The rearrangement uses TRBV6-5 and TRBJ2-2, with 8 positions matching TRBD2. The V segment lost 6 bases and the J segment 3 bases; nucleotides outside the gene matches: 6. Germline assignment: CDR1 MNHEY and CDR2 SVGAGI. The CDR3 covers 15 residues. CDR3 residues: CASRLAGWHTGELFF. DNA of the CDR3: TGTGCCAGCAGATTAGCGGGATGGCACACCGGGGAGCTGTTTTTT.

With regard to this clone: Within the sample, other DNA sequences also encode this same CDR3. The chain couples TRBV5-6 to TRBJ2-1; TRBD2 matches at 8 bases. This CDR3 comprises 16 residues. Germline trimming cut 4 bases from V and 2 bases from J; bases unmatched to any gene: 8. CDR1 and CDR2 (germline): SGHDT, YYEEEE. The CDR3 DNA is TGTGCCAGCAGCCCCTTAGCCGGGGGGGCCTACAATGAGCAGTTCTTC. The encoded protein is CASSPLAGGAYNEQFF. Full variable domain (outside the CDR3, taken from reference TRBV5-6 and TRBJ2-1): DAGVTQSPTHLIKTRGQQVTLRCSPKSGHDTVSWYQQALGQGPQFIFQYYEEEERQRGNFPDRFSGHQFPNYSSELNVNALLLGDSALYLCASSPLAGGAYNEQFFGPGTRLTVL.

The chain carries TRBV5-5 and TRBJ1-1; D ambiguous. The CDR3 covers 15 residues. Germline CDR1 is SGHKS and CDR2 is YYEKEE (reference sequence). V was pared by 0 bases and J by 7 bases, with 16 bases between. In DNA, the CDR3 is TGTGCCAGCAGCTTGGTAGATCCGGGATGGGGTGAAGCTTTCTTT. This translates into CASSLVDPGWGEAFF.

The V and J genes are TRBV5-4 and TRBJ1-2, with D tentatively TRBD1 (6 bases). Germline lookup yields CDR1 SGHNT and CDR2 YYREEE (reference sequence). This CDR3 is built from 13 residues. The germline V and J ends were trimmed by 2 bases and 6 bases, with 11 bases remaining between them. Here the CDR3 reads CASSLQGIHGYTF. The DNA of the CDR3 is TGTGCCAGCAGCTTACAGGGAATTCATGGCTACACCTTC. Variable domain in full (rest from reference TRBV5-4 and TRBJ1-2): ETGVTQSPTHLIKTRGQQVTLRCSSQSGHNTVSWYQQALGQGPQFIFQYYREEENGRGNFPPRFSGLQFPNYSSELNVNALELDDSALYLCASSLQGIHGYTFGSGTRLTVV.

On this clone itself: In the same sample, other DNA sequences code for this CDR3. J is TRBJ2-7 and V is TRBV10-3; no definite D call. V was clipped by 3 bases and J by 4 bases, with 4 bases between them. The CDR3 runs 11 residues. CDR1 and CDR2 (germline): ENHRY, SYGVKD. CDR3: CAISDSYEQYF. The DNA of the CDR3 is TGTGCCATCAGTGACTCGTACGAGCAGTACTTC.

This clone appeared a single time. The chain uses TRBV5-6 and TRBJ1-3; tentative D call: TRBD1 (5 bases). Germline V CDR1 and CDR2: SGHDT, YYEEEE. This CDR3 region has 13 residues. Trimming left V 0 bases short and J 15 bases short, with 16 bases between. The CDR3 loop is CASSLAAGRATYF. CDR3 DNA sequence: TGTGCCAGCAGCTTGGCCGCAGGCAGGGCGACATATTTT.

The chain employs TRBV3-1 (or the pseudogene TRBV3-2) and TRBJ2-1; 7 bases are a match to TRBD2. J was trimmed by 4 bases and V by 1 base; bases with no gene match: 4. This CDR3 is 15 amino acids long. Germline CDR1 LGHDT, CDR2 YNNKEL (reference sequence). CDR3 in amino acids: CASSQGGGTYNEQFF. The DNA of the CDR3 is TGTGCCAGCAGCCAAGGCGGGGGAACATACAATGAGCAGTTCTTC.